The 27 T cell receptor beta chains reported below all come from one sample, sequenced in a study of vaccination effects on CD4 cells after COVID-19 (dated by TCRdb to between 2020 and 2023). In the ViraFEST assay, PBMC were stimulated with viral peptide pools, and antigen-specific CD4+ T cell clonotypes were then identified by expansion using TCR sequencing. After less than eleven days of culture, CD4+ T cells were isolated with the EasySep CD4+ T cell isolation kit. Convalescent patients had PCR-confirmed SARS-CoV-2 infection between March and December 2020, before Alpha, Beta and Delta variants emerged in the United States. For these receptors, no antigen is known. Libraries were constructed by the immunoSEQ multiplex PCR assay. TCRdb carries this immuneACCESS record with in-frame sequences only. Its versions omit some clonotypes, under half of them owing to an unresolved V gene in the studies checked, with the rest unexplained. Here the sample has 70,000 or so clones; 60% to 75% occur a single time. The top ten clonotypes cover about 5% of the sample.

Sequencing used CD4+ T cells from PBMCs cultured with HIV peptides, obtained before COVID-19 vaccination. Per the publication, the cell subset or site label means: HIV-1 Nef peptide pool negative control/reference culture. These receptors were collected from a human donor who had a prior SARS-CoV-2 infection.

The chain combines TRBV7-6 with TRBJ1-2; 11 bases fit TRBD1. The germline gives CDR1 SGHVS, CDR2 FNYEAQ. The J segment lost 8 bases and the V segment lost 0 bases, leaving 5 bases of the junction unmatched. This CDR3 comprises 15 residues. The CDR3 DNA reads TGTGCCAGCAGCTTAGCGCAAGGGACAGGGGGAGGCTACACCTTC. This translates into CASSLAQGTGGGYTF.

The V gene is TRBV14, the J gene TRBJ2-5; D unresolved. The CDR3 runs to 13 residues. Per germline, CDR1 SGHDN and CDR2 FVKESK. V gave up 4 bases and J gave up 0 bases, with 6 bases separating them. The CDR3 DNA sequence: TGTGCCAGCAGCCGGATGTACCAAGAGACCCAGTACTTC. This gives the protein CASSRMYQETQYF.

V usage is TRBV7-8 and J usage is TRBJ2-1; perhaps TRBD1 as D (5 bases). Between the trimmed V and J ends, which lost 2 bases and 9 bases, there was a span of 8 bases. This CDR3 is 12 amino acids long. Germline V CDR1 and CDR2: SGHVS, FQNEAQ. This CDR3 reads CASSLKGIEQFF. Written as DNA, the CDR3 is TGTGCCAGCAGCTTAAAGGGGATTGAGCAGTTCTTC.

The CDR3 here is CASSYQGRIYNEQFF. As DNA, the CDR3 is TGTGCCAGCAGTTACCAGGGGCGAATTTACAATGAGCAGTTCTTC. The V gene is TRBV6-5, the J gene TRBJ2-1, with D possibly being TRBD1 (6 bases). V dropped 2 bases and J dropped 4 bases, with 12 bases sitting between them. The CDR3 loop spans 15 amino acids. Germline V gene lookup returns CDR1 MNHEY and CDR2 SVGAGI.

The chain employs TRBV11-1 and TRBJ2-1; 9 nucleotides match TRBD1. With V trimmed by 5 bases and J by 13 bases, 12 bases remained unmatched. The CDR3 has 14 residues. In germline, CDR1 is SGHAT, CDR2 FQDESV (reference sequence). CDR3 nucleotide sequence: TGTGCCAGCAGCCCTATGGGGACAGGGACAGAACAGTTCTTC. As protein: CASSPMGTGTEQFF.

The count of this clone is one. The CDR3 bases are TGTGCCAGTAGTACCCATGCGGGAGGGGCCTACGAGCAGTACTTC. This codes for CASSTHAGGAYEQYF. The V call is TRBV19, the J call TRBJ2-7; TRBD2 aligns across 9 bases. Per the germline V gene, CDR1 is LNHDA and CDR2 is SQIVND (reference sequence). This CDR3 is 15 amino acids long. Trimming took 4 bases from V and 2 from J; bases not matched to a gene: 6. The complete variable domain, with remaining parts taken from reference TRBV19 and TRBJ2-7, reads DGGITQSPKYLFRKEGQNVTLSCEQNLNHDAMYWYRQDPGQGLRLIYYSQIVNDFQKGDIAEGYSVSREKKESFPLTVTSAQKNPTAFYLCASSTHAGGAYEQYFGPGTRLTVT.

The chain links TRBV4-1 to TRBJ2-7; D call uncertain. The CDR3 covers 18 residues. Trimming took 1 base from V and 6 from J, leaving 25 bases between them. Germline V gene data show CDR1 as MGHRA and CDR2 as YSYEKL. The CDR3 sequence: CASSQAPRPPGRLGEQYF. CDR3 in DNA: TGCGCCAGCAGCCAAGCCCCTAGGCCCCCAGGCCGATTAGGCGAGCAGTACTTC.

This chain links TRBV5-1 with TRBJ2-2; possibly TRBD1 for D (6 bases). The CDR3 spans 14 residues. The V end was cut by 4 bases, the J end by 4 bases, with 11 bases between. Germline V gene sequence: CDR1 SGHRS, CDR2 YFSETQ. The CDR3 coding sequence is TGCGCCAGCAGCCTCGACAGGCCCACCGGGGAGCTGTTTTTT. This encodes CASSLDRPTGELFF.

The CDR3 here is CASRGLAVRSYNEQFF. The CDR3 DNA reads TGTGCCAGCAGGGGGTTAGCGGTTCGCTCCTACAATGAGCAGTTCTTC. The chain links TRBV2 to TRBJ2-1, with D possibly TRBD2 on 6 matching bases. CDR1 and CDR2 from the germline V gene are SNHLY and FYNNEI. The CDR3 consists of 16 residues. Trimming removed 6 bases at V and 0 bases at J, with 15 bases between.

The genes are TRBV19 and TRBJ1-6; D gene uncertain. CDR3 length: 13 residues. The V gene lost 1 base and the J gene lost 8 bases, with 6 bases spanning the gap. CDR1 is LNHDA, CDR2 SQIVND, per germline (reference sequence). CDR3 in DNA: TGTGCCAGTAGTATAGGGGGATATTCACCCCTCCACTTT. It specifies CASSIGGYSPLHF.

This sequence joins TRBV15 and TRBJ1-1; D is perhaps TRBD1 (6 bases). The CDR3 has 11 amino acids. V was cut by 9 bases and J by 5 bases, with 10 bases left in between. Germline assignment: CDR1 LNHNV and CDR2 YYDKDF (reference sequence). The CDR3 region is CATMRGTEAFF. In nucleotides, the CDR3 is TGTGCCACGATGAGGGGGACTGAAGCTTTCTTT.

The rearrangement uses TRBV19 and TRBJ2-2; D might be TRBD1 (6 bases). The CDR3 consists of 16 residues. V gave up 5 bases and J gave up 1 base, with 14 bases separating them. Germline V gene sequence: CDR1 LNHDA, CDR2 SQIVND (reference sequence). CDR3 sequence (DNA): TGTGCCAGTAGTTATCGGGCCAGGGGGAACACCGGGGAGCTGTTTTTT. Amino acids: CASSYRARGNTGELFF.

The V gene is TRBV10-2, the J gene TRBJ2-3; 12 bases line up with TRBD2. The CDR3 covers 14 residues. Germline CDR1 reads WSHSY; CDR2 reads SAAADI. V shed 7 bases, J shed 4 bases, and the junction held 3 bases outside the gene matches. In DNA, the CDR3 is TGCGCCAGCACCCTAGCGGGAGGGTCAGATACGCAGTATTTT. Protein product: CASTLAGGSDTQYF.

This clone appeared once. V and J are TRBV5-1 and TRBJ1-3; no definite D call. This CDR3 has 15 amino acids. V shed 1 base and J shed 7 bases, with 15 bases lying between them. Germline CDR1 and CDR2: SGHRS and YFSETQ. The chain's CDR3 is CASSLQFGPRNTIYF. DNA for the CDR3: TGCGCCAGCAGCTTGCAGTTTGGCCCACGGAACACCATATATTTT.

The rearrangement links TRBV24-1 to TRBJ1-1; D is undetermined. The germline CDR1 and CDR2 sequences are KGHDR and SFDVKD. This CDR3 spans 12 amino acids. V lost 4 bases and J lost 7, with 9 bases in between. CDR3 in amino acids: CATSDPGGEAFF. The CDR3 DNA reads TGTGCCACCAGTGACCCCGGCGGTGAAGCTTTCTTT.

CDR3 region: CASSSWTGPAGYTF. As DNA, the CDR3 is TGTGCCAGCAGCTCCTGGACAGGGCCGGCTGGCTACACCTTC. The chain recombines TRBV3-1 (or the pseudogene TRBV3-2) with TRBJ1-2, with 8 bases fitting TRBD1. This CDR3 has 14 residues. Per germline, CDR1 LGHDT and CDR2 YNNKEL (reference sequence). Losses at the gene ends were 5 bases for V and 7 bases for J; bases not matched to a gene: 9.

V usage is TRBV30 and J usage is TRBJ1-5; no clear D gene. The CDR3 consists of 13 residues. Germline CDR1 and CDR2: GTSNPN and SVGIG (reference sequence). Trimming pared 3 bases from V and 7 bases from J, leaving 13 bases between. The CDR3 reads CAWSSGLNQPQHF. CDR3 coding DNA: TGTGCCTGGAGCTCCGGACTCAACCAGCCCCAGCATTTT.

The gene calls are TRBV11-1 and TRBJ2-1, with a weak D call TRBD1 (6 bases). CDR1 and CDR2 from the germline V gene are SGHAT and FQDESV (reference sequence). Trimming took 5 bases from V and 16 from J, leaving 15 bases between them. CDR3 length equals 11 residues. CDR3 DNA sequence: TGTGCCAGCAGCGTCTACAGGGTCCTCTTCTTC. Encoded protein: CASSVYRVLFF.

The CDR3 is CASRRAGPSYRDNEQFF. The CDR3 nucleotides are TGTGCCAGTAGACGGGCAGGACCCTCCTATAGGGACAATGAGCAGTTCTTC. V gene TRBV19 combines with J gene TRBJ2-1; no firm D call. Trimming took 6 bases from V and 5 from J, leaving 23 bases between them. There are 17 residues in the CDR3. Germline V lookup: CDR1 LNHDA, CDR2 SQIVND (reference sequence). Drawing the rest from reference TRBV19 and TRBJ2-1, the complete variable domain is DGGITQSPKYLFRKEGQNVTLSCEQNLNHDAMYWYRQDPGQGLRLIYYSQIVNDFQKGDIAEGYSVSREKKESFPLTVTSAQKNPTAFYLCASRRAGPSYRDNEQFFGPGTRLTVL.

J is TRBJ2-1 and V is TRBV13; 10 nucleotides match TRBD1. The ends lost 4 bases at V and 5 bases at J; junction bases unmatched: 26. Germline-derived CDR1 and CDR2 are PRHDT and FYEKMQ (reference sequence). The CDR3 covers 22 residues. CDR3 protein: CASSSPVYGGRAGTGVDNEQFF. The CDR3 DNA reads TGTGCCAGCAGCTCCCCGGTTTATGGGGGACGGGCCGGGACAGGGGTGGACAATGAGCAGTTCTTC.

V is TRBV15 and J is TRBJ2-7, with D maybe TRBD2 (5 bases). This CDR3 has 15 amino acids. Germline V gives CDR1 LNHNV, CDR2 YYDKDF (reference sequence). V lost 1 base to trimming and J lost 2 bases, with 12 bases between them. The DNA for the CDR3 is TGTGCCACCAGCAGAGTAGTGATGAGGGCCTACGAGCAGTACTTC. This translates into CATSRVVMRAYEQYF.

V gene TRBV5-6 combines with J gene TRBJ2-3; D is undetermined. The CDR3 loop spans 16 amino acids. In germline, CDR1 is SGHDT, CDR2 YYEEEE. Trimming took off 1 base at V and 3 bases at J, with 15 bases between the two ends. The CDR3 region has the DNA TGTGCCAGCAGCTTGCCGGGCGGTGCGGTGACAGATACGCAGTATTTT. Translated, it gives CASSLPGGAVTDTQYF.

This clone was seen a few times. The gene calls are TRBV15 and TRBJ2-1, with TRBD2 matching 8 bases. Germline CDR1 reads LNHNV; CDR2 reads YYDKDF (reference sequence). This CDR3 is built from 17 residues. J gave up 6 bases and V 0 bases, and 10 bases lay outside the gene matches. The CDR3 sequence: CATSRDVQREWGNEQFF. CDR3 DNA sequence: TGTGCCACCAGCAGAGATGTGCAGCGGGAGTGGGGCAATGAGCAGTTCTTC.

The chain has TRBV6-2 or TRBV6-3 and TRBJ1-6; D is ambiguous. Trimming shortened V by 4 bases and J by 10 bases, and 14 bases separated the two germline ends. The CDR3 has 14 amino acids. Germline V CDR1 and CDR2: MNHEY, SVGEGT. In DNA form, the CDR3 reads TGTGCCAGCAGTTTAGTCCTGCGGTCGTCACCCCTCCACTTT. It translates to CASSLVLRSSPLHF.

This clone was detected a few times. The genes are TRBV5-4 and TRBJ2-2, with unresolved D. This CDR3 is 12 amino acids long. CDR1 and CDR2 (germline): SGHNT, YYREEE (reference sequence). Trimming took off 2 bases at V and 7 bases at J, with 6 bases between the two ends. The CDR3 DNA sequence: TGTGCCAGCAGCTTTGTTAGCGGGGAGCTGTTTTTT. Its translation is CASSFVSGELFF.

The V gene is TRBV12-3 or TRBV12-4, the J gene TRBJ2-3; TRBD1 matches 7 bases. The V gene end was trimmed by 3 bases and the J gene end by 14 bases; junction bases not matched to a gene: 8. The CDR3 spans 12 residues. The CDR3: CASSFGTVNWYF. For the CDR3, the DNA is TGTGCCAGCAGTTTCGGGACAGTAAATTGGTATTTT.

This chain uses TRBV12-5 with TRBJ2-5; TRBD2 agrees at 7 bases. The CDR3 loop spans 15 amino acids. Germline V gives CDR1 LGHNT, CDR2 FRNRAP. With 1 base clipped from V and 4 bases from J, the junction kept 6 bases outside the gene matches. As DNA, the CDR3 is TGTGCTAGTGGTTTGGGGACTAGTGTTCCAGAGACCCAGTACTTC. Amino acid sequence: CASGLGTSVPETQYF.